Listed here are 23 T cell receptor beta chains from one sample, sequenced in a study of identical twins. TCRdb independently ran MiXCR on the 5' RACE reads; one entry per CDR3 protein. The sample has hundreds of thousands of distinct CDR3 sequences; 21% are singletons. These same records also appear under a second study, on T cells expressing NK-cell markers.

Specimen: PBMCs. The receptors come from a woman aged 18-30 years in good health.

CDR3 nucleotides: TGTGCCAGCTACGTCCACAACACCGGGGAGCTGTTTTTT. This encodes CASYVHNTGELFF. V usage is TRBV6-2 or TRBV6-3 and J usage is TRBJ2-2; unclear D gene. CDR3 length: 13 residues. The V gene lost 8 bases and the J gene lost 2 bases, with 9 bases spanning the gap. CDR1 is MNHEY, CDR2 SVGEGT, per germline.

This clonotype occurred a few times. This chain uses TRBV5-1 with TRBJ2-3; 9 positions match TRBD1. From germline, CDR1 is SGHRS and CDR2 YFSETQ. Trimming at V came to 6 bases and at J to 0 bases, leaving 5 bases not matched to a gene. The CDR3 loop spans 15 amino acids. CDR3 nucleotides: TGCGCCAGCATGCGCGGACAGGGGAGCACAGATACGCAGTATTTT. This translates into CASMRGQGSTDTQYF.

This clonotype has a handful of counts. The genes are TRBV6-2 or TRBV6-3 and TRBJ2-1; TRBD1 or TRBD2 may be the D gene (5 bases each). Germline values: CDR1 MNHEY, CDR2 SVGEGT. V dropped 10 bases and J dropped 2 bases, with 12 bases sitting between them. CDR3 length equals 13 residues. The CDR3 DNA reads TGTGCCACCGTGGGGGTCCCCTACAATGAGCAGTTCTTC. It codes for CATVGVPYNEQFF.

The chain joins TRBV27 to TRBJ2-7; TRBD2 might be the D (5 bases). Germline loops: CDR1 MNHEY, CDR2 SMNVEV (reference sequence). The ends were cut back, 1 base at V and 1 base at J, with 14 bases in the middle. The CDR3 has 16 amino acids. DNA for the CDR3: TGTGCCAGCAGTTTATATGCGGGCCCGGTATCCTACGAGCAGTACTTC. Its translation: CASSLYAGPVSYEQYF.

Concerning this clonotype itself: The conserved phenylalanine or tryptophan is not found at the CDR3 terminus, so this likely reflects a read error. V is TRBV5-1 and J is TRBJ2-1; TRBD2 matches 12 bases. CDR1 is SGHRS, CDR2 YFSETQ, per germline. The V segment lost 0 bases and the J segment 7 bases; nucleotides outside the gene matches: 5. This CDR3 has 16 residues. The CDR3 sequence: CASSLAGLAGFNEQFS. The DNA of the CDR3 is TGCGCCAGCAGCTTGGCCGGACTAGCGGGGTTTAATGAGCAGTTCTCC.

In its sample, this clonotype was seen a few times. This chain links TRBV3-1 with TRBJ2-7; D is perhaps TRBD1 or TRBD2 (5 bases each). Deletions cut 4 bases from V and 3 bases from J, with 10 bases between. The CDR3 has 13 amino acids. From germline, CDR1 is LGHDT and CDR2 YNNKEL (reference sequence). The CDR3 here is CASSPGPFYEQYF. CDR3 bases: TGTGCCAGCAGCCCGGGACCGTTCTACGAGCAGTACTTC.

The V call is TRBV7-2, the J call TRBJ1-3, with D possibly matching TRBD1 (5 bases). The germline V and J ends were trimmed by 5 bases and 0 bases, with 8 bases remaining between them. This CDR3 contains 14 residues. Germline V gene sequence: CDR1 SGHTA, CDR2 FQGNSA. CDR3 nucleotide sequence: TGTGCCAGCAGCCGGGACTTCTCTGGAAACACCATATATTTT. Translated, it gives CASSRDFSGNTIYF.

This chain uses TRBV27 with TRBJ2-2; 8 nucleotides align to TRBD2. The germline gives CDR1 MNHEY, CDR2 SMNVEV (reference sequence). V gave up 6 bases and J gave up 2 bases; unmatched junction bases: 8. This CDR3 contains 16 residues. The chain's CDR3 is CASSNPGGANTGELFF. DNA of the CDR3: TGTGCCAGCAGCAATCCCGGGGGGGCCAACACCGGGGAGCTGTTTTTT.

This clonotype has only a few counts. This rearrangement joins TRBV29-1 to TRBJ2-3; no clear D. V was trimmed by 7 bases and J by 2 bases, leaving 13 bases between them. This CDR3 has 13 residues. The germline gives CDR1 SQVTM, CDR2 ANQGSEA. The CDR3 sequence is CSGYRANTDTQYF. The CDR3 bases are TGCAGCGGCTACCGGGCCAACACAGATACGCAGTATTTT.

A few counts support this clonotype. CDR3 protein: CSASPRTGYGYTF. The CDR3 bases are TGCAGTGCTTCTCCTAGGACAGGCTATGGCTACACCTTC. The chain couples TRBV20-1 to TRBJ1-2, with TRBD1 matching 7 bases. Germline CDR1 is DFQATT and CDR2 is SNEGSKA (reference sequence). V lost 5 bases and J lost 4; bases outside the gene matches: 7. This CDR3 has 13 residues.

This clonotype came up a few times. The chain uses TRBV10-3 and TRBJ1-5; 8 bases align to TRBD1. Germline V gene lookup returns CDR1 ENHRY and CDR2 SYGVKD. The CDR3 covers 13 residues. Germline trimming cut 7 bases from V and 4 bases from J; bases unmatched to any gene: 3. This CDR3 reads CAIKGQENQPQHF. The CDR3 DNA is TGTGCCATCAAGGGACAGGAGAATCAGCCCCAGCATTTT.

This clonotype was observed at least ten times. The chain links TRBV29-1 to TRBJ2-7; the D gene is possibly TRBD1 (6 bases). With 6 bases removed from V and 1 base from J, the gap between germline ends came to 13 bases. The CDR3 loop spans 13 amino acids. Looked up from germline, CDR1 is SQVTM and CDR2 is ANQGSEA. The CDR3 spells CSVRGWGSYEQYF. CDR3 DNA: TGCAGCGTGAGGGGGTGGGGATCCTACGAGCAGTACTTC.

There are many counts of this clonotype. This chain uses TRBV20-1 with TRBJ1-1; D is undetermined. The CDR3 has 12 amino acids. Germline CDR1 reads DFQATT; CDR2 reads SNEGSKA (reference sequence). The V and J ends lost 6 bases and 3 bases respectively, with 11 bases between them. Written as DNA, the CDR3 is TGCAGTGCAAGACGACGGGACACTGAAGCTTTCTTT. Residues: CSARRRDTEAFF.

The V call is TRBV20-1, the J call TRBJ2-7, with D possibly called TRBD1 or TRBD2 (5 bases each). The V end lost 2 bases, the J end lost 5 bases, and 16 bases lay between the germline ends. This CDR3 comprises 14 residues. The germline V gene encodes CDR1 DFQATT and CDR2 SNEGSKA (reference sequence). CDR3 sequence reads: CSARRGGGPDEQYF. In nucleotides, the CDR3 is TGCAGTGCTAGACGGGGCGGCGGCCCCGACGAGCAGTACTTC.

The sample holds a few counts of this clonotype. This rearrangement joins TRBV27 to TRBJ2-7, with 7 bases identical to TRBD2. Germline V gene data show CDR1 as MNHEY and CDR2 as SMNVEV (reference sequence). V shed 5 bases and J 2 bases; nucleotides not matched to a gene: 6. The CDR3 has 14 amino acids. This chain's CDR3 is CASSTGTNPYEQYF. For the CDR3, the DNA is TGTGCCAGCAGTACCGGGACTAACCCCTACGAGCAGTACTTC.

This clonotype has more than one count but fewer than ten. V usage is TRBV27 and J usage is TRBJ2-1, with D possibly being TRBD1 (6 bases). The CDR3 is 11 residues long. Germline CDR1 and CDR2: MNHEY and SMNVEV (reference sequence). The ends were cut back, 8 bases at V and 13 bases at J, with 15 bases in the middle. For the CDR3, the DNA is TGTGCCAGCTCGCAGGGGCTCGCCCAGTTCTTC. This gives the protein CASSQGLAQFF.

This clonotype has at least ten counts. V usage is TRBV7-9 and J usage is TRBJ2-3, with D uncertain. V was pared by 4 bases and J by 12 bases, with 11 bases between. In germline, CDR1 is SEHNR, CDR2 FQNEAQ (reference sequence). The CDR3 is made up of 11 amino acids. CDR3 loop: CASSSSFEQYF. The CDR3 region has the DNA TGTGCCAGCAGCTCTTCCTTCGAACAGTATTTT.

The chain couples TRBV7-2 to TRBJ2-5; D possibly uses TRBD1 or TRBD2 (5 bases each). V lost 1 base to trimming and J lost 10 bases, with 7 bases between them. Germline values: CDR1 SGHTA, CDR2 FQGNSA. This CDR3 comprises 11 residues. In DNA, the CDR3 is TGTGCCAGCAGCTTAGGAGGGGACCAGTACTTC. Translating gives CASSLGGDQYF.

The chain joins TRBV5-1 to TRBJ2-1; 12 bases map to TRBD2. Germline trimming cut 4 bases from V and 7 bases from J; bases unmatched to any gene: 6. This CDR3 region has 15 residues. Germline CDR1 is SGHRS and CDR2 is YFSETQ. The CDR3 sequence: CASSPTSGGLNEQFF. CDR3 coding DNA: TGCGCCAGCAGCCCCACTAGCGGGGGGTTAAATGAGCAGTTCTTC.

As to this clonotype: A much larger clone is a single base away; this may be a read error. The CDR3, as DNA: TGTGCCAGCAGCGTAGCAGGGGGTCAGCTAAACATTCAGTACTTC. It translates to CASSVAGGQLNIQYF. The chain recombines TRBV9 with TRBJ2-4; 7 nucleotides match TRBD1. CDR1 SGDLS and CDR2 YYNGEE come from the germline V gene. This CDR3 comprises 15 residues. V was pared by 0 bases and J by 6 bases, with 6 bases of the junction left unmatched.

The CDR3 nucleotides read TGTGCCAGCAGTGGGTCGACCCCTGGGGCCAACGTCCTGACTTTC. Its translation is CASSGSTPGANVLTF. V gene TRBV7-9 combines with J gene TRBJ2-6; D is unclear. Germline-derived CDR1 and CDR2 are SEHNR and FQNEAQ (reference sequence). This CDR3 region has 15 residues. The V and J ends lost 6 bases and 2 bases respectively, with 11 bases between them.

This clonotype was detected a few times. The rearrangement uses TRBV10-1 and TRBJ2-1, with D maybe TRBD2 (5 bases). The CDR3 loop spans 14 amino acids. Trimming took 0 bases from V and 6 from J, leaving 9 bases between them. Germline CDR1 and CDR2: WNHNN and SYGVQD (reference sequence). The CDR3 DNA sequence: TGCGCCAGCAGTGAGTCGCATGAGGGCAATGAGCAGTTCTTC. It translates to CASSESHEGNEQFF.

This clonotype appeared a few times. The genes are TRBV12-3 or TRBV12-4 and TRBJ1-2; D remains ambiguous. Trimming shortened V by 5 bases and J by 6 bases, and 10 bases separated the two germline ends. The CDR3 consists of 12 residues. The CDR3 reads CASSLPGDGYTF. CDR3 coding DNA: TGTGCCAGCAGTCTACCCGGGGATGGCTACACCTTC.